The clone carrying this T cell receptor beta chain was counted between two and nine times. No antigen is known for it. The ends lost 0 bases at V and 1 base at J; junction bases unmatched: 2. Germline values: CDR1 SGHRS, CDR2 YFSETQ. The CDR3 runs to 15 residues. iRepertoire HTBI primers and Arm-PCR of CDR3 regions built TCR beta libraries. TCRdb used MiXCR to reprocess the multiplex PCR reads, holding one entry per CDR3 protein. This sample has about 470,000 distinct CDR3 sequences; around 20% occur once, and the top ten carry over 7.5%. This sample stems from a study of regulatory T cells in long-lasting Graves disease. General study findings and limits: TCR diversity was lower in persistent than newly diagnosed Graves' disease. Among persistent patients, a larger number of public clonotypes were shared (around 2,700) than among newly diagnosed patients (about 970).

Specified time point: persistent/refractory GD, antithyroid drugs over 5 years with positive TRAb. RNA from PBMCs was the source of the TCR library. American Thyroid Association guidelines defined how Graves' disease was diagnosed. EDTA tubes received roughly 9 milliliters of collected peripheral blood. The sequences come from peripheral blood mononuclear cells (PBMCs), collected when the disease was refractory, from a patient treated with antithyroid drugs. This chain connects TRBV5-1 to TRBJ2-7; 9 nucleotides align to TRBD2. The TCR was taken from a female donor with Graves disease. In DNA, the CDR3 is TGCGCCAGCAGCTTGGAGGGACTAGCTTCCTACGAGCAGTACTTC. Amino acid sequence: CASSLEGLASYEQYF.